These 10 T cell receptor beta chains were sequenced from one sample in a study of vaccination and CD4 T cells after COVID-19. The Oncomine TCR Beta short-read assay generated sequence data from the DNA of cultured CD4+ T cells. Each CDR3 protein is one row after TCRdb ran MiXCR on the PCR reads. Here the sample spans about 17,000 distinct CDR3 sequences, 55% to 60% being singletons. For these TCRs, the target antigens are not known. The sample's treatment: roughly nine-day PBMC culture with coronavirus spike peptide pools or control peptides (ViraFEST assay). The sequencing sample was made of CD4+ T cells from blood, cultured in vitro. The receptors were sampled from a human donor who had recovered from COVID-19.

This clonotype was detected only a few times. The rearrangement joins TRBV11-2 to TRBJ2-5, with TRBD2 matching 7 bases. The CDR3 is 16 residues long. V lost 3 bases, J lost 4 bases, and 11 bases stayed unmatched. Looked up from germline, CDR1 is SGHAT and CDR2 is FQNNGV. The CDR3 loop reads CASSFVVAGERETQYF. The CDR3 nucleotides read TGTGCCAGCAGCTTTGTGGTGGCGGGAGAGAGAGAGACCCAGTACTTC.

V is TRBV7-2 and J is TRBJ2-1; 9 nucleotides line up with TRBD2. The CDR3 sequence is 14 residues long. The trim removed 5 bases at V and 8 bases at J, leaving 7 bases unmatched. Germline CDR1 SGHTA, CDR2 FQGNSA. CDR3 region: CASSTYSGRDEQFF. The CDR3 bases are TGTGCCAGCAGCACCTATAGCGGGAGAGATGAGCAGTTCTTC.

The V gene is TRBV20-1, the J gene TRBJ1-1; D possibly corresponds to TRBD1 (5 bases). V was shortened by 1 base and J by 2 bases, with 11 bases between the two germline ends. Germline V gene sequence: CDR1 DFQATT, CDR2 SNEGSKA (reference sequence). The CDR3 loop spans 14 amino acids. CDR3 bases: TGCAGTGCTAGAGTCGGCCAGGGTAACACTGAAGCTTTCTTT. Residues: CSARVGQGNTEAFF.

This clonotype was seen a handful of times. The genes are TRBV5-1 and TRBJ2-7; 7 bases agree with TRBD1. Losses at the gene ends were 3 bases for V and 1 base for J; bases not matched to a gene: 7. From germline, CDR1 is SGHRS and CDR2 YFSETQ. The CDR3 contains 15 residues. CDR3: CASSSSGTVSYEQYF. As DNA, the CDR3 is TGCGCCAGCAGCTCCTCCGGGACAGTATCCTACGAGCAGTACTTC.

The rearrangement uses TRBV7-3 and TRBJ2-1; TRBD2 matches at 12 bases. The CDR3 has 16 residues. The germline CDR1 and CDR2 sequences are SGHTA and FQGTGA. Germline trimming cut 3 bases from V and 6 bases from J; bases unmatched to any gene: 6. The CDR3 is CASSLDSGLAGNEQFF. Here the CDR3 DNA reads TGTGCCAGCAGCTTGGACTCGGGACTAGCGGGCAATGAGCAGTTCTTC.

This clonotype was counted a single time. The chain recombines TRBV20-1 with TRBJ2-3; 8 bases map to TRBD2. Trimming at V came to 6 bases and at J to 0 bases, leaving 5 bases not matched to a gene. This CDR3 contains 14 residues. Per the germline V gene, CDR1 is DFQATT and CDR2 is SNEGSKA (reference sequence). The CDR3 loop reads CSARLAPSTDTQYF. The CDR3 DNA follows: TGCAGTGCCCGACTAGCGCCTAGCACAGATACGCAGTATTTT.

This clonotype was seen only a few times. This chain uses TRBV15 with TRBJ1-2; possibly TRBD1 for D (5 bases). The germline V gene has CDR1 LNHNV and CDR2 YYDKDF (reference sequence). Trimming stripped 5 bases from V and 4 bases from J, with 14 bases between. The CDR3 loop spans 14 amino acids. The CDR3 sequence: CATSAARGVYGYTF. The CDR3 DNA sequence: TGTGCCACCAGCGCAGCCCGAGGGGTCTATGGCTACACCTTC. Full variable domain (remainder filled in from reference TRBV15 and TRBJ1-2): DAMVIQNPRYQVTQFGKPVTLSCSQTLNHNVMYWYQQKSSQAPKLLFHYYDKDFNNEADTPDNFQSRRPNTSFCFLDIRSPGLGDTAMYLCATSAARGVYGYTFGSGTRLTVV.

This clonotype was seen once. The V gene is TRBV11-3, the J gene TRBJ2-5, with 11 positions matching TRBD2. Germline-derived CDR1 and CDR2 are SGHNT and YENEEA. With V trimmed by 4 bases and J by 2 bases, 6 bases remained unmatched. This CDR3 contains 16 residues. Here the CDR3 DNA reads TGTGCCAGCAGCTCCGGACTAGCGGGCCGACAAGAGACCCAGTACTTC. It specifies CASSSGLAGRQETQYF.

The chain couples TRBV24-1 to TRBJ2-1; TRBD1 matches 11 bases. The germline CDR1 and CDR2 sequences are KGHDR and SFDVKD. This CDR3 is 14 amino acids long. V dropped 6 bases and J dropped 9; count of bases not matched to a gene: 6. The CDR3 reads CATSSPGTGGEQFF. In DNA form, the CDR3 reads TGTGCCACCAGTTCCCCCGGGACAGGGGGTGAGCAGTTCTTC.

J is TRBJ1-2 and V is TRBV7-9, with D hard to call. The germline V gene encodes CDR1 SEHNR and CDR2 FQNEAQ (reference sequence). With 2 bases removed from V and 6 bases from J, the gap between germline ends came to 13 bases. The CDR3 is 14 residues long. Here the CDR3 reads CASSLRSFWDGYTF. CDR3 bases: TGTGCCAGCAGCTTAAGGTCGTTCTGGGATGGCTACACCTTC.